The 26 T cell receptor beta chains below all came from one sample that was sequenced in a study of T cells of healthy individuals. TCRdb reprocessed the 5' RACE reads with MiXCR, giving one entry per CDR3 protein. The sample shows 65,000 to 90,000 distinct CDR3 sequences, approximately 4.7% of them seen only once. These receptors were collected from a female donor in good health.

This clonotype has at least ten counts. This chain joins TRBV4-1 and TRBJ2-3; 11 bases map to TRBD1. This CDR3 spans 15 amino acids. The trim removed 3 bases at V and 5 bases at J, leaving 4 bases unmatched. Germline V lookup: CDR1 MGHRA, CDR2 YSYEKL. CDR3 loop: CASSQDRGRVDTQYF. Here the CDR3 DNA reads TGCGCCAGCAGCCAGGACAGGGGGCGAGTAGATACGCAGTATTTT.

To note about this clonotype: The junction differs from germline at one of its ends, possibly a read error. The CDR3 spells CASRLGPPGTGGAQPQNF. DNA for the CDR3: TGTGCCAGCAGGTTGGGGCCGCCCGGGACAGGGGGCGCTCAGCCCCAGAATTTT. This sequence joins TRBV7-2 and TRBJ1-5; 12 bases map to TRBD1. This CDR3 is built from 18 residues. CDR1 and CDR2 (germline): SGHTA, FQGNSA.

J is TRBJ2-2 and V is TRBV18, with D hard to call. The CDR3 loop spans 14 amino acids. Trimming removed 2 bases from V and 0 bases from J, with 4 bases in between. Germline CDR1 and CDR2: KGHSH and LQKENI. Here the CDR3 reads CASSPAANTGELFF. DNA of the CDR3: TGTGCCAGCTCACCAGCGGCGAACACCGGGGAGCTGTTTTTT. Based on the CDR3 plus reference TRBV18 and TRBJ2-2, the full variable domain is NAGVMQNPRHLVRRRGQEARLRCSPMKGHSHVYWYRQLPEEGLKFMVYLQKENIIDESGMPKERFSAEFPKEGPSILRIQQVVRGDSAAYFCASSPAANTGELFFGEGSRLTVL.

This clonotype was found a few times. This chain connects TRBV29-1 to TRBJ1-4, with 7 bases aligning to TRBD1. Germline loops: CDR1 SQVTM, CDR2 ANQGSEA. Unmatched junction bases numbered 10, after V lost 5 bases and J lost 10 bases. The CDR3 spans 13 residues. CDR3 sequence (DNA): TGCAGCGTTCCATCTAATTCAGGGGGAAAACTGTTTTTT. This sequence encodes CSVPSNSGGKLFF.

The V and J genes are TRBV5-6 and TRBJ2-1; the D gene is possibly TRBD2 (6 bases). This CDR3 has 15 amino acids. The germline gives CDR1 SGHDT, CDR2 YYEEEE. V was trimmed by 4 bases and J by 0 bases, leaving 11 bases between them. This CDR3 reads CASSLGLNSYNEQFF. In DNA, the CDR3 is TGTGCCAGCAGCCTGGGACTGAACTCCTACAATGAGCAGTTCTTC.

This clonotype was seen at least ten times. The genes are TRBV9 and TRBJ2-7; no definite D call. V was shortened by 2 bases and J by 4 bases, with 19 bases between the two germline ends. Germline CDR1 SGDLS, CDR2 YYNGEE. The CDR3 runs 16 residues. CDR3 DNA: TGTGCCAGCAGCGTGGGTGGTTTTGGGTCGGAATACGAGCAGTACTTC. Amino acid sequence: CASSVGGFGSEYEQYF.

This clonotype was seen more than once but under ten times. V usage is TRBV4-1 and J usage is TRBJ2-7; no reliable D call. V lost 5 bases, J lost 1 base, and 9 bases lay in between. Germline CDR1 reads MGHRA; CDR2 reads YSYEKL. The CDR3 totals 13 residues. In DNA form, the CDR3 reads TGCGCCAGCAGCTCCCGGCAGTCCTACGAGCAGTACTTC. Translating it yields CASSSRQSYEQYF.

The chain has TRBV4-3 and TRBJ1-1, with 7 nucleotides matching TRBD1. With 0 bases clipped from V and 5 bases from J, the junction kept 12 bases outside the gene matches. Germline loops: CDR1 LGHNA, CDR2 YSLEER. This CDR3 has 17 residues. The CDR3 bases are TGCGCCAGCAGCCAAGAAGGGCACAGGGGTGGAAGGACTGAAGCTTTCTTT. Amino acid sequence: CASSQEGHRGGRTEAFF.

This clonotype was counted ten times or more. The gene calls are TRBV20-1 and TRBJ2-3; 9 bases line up with TRBD1. V lost 1 base, J lost 3 bases, and 2 bases stayed unmatched. CDR3 length: 14 amino acids. Per the germline V gene, CDR1 is DFQATT and CDR2 is SNEGSKA (reference sequence). CDR3 in amino acids: CSARGQGGTDTQYF. DNA for the CDR3: TGCAGTGCTAGAGGACAGGGGGGAACAGATACGCAGTATTTT.

This clonotype was observed at least ten times. The rearrangement joins TRBV2 to TRBJ2-1, with D unclear. Trimming left V 7 bases short and J 1 base short, with 14 bases between. Germline lookup yields CDR1 SNHLY and CDR2 FYNNEI. This CDR3 region has 15 residues. The CDR3 bases are TGTGCCAGCATTGAGGATAGATTATCCTACAATGAGCAGTTCTTC. Protein product: CASIEDRLSYNEQFF.

At least ten counts were recorded for this clonotype. This chain uses TRBV6-5 with TRBJ1-4; weak D call: TRBD1 (5 bases). This CDR3 spans 14 amino acids. Trimming stripped 5 bases from V and 7 bases from J, with 14 bases between. The germline CDR1 and CDR2 sequences are MNHEY and SVGAGI. The CDR3 protein is CASSGGSGPEKLFF. The CDR3 region has the DNA TGTGCCAGCAGTGGGGGGTCCGGACCTGAAAAACTGTTTTTT.

The CDR3 nucleotides are TGCGCCAGCAGCCAAGTACAGGGTAATACTTTCCCCTACGAGCAGTACTTC. It is translated as CASSQVQGNTFPYEQYF. This chain uses TRBV4-1 with TRBJ2-7, with D possibly being TRBD1 (6 bases). The germline V gene encodes CDR1 MGHRA and CDR2 YSYEKL. This CDR3 has 17 residues. Trimming took 1 base from V and 2 from J, leaving 18 bases between them.

This clonotype was seen a handful of times. The rearrangement links TRBV10-3 to TRBJ1-5; tentatively, D is TRBD1 (5 bases). V lost 0 bases to trimming and J lost 7 bases, with 13 bases between them. This CDR3 is 15 amino acids long. Germline assignment: CDR1 ENHRY and CDR2 SYGVKD. CDR3 sequence reads: CAISESSGFRQPQHF. CDR3 bases: TGTGCCATCAGTGAGTCGTCAGGGTTCAGACAGCCCCAGCATTTT.

This clonotype was seen ten or more times. CDR3 nucleotide sequence: TGTGCCATCAGTGAGTGGGAGGATGGCTACACCTTC. Amino acid sequence: CAISEWEDGYTF. The V call is TRBV10-3, the J call TRBJ1-2; D is unclear. Trimming left V 1 base short and J 6 bases short, with 6 bases between. CDR3 length equals 12 residues. Germline V gene sequence: CDR1 ENHRY, CDR2 SYGVKD.

This clonotype was seen ten or more times. The chain couples TRBV5-1 to TRBJ2-3; 9 nucleotides line up with TRBD2. The length of the CDR3 is 15 residues. The trim removed 6 bases at V and 4 bases at J, leaving 9 bases unmatched. Germline CDR1 and CDR2: SGHRS and YFSETQ. The CDR3 DNA is TGCGCCAGCACTTCCGGTGGGACTAGCTCAGATACGCAGTATTTT. It is translated as CASTSGGTSSDTQYF.

This clonotype was observed a few times. The gene calls are TRBV27 and TRBJ1-2; D is ambiguous. CDR3 size: 16 residues. Trimming pared 5 bases from V and 0 bases from J, leaving 16 bases between. Germline V CDR1 and CDR2: MNHEY, SMNVEV (reference sequence). As DNA, the CDR3 is TGTGCCAGCAGTCCCCTACCCCCGCCGGCTAACTATGGCTACACCTTC. The encoded protein is CASSPLPPPANYGYTF.

This clonotype was seen ten or more times. The rearrangement joins TRBV5-1 to TRBJ1-1; 7 nucleotides agree with TRBD1. Germline CDR1 and CDR2: SGHRS and YFSETQ. The CDR3 has 15 residues. V dropped 4 bases and J dropped 2; count of bases not matched to a gene: 8. The CDR3 coding sequence is TGCGCCAGCAGCAGAAGGACAGGTTCCAACACTGAAGCTTTCTTT. Its protein product is CASSRRTGSNTEAFF. Based on the CDR3 plus reference TRBV5-1 and TRBJ1-1, the full variable domain is KAGVTQTPRYLIKTRGQQVTLSCSPISGHRSVSWYQQTPGQGLQFLFEYFSETQRNKGNFPGRFSGRQFSNSRSEMNVSTLELGDSALYLCASSRRTGSNTEAFFGQGTRLTVV.

The chain couples TRBV5-1 to TRBJ2-7; D possibly matches TRBD1 or TRBD2 (5 bases each). V was cut by 4 bases and J by 0 bases, with 14 bases left in between. CDR1 and CDR2 from the germline V gene are SGHRS and YFSETQ. This CDR3 has 15 residues. CDR3 bases: TGCGCCAGCAGCGACGGGACCGCCATCTCCTACGAGCAGTACTTC. Translating gives CASSDGTAISYEQYF.

This clonotype occurred a few times. This chain links TRBV5-5 with TRBJ1-4; 7 positions agree with TRBD1. V gave up 5 bases and J gave up 3 bases; unmatched junction bases: 7. Germline loops: CDR1 SGHKS, CDR2 YYEKEE (reference sequence). The CDR3 is 15 residues long. The CDR3 loop is CASRLQGVANEKLFF. DNA for the CDR3: TGTGCCAGCAGACTCCAGGGGGTCGCTAATGAAAAACTGTTTTTT.

This clonotype was seen at least ten times. The genes are TRBV6-5 and TRBJ2-1, with D uncertain. The germline gives CDR1 MNHEY, CDR2 SVGAGI. CDR3 length: 13 amino acids. The V gene lost 2 bases and the J gene lost 4 bases, with 6 bases spanning the gap. The CDR3 loop reads CASSYPGYNEQFF. DNA for the CDR3: TGTGCCAGCAGTTACCCCGGATACAATGAGCAGTTCTTC.

This clonotype was seen more than once but under ten times. V and J are TRBV3-1 and TRBJ1-1, with D possibly TRBD1 on 5 matching bases. In germline, CDR1 is LGHDT, CDR2 YNNKEL (reference sequence). The CDR3 spans 13 residues. V dropped 1 base and J dropped 3 bases, with 6 bases sitting between them. The CDR3 coding sequence is TGTGCCAGCAGCCAAGGGACACACACTGAAGCTTTCTTT. It encodes CASSQGTHTEAFF.

This clonotype was detected ten times or more. The V and J genes are TRBV6-2 or TRBV6-3 and TRBJ1-1; D uncertain. Trimming removed 6 bases from V and 1 base from J, with 9 bases in between. The CDR3 contains 13 residues. Germline V lookup: CDR1 MNHEY, CDR2 SVGEGT. The CDR3 nucleotides read TGTGCCAGCAGCCCCATGGAGAACACTGAAGCTTTCTTT. Protein: CASSPMENTEAFF.

V usage is TRBV5-1 and J usage is TRBJ2-3; 8 nucleotides agree with TRBD2. The CDR3 contains 14 residues. Germline V CDR1 and CDR2: SGHRS, YFSETQ. V shed 4 bases, J shed 4 bases, and the junction held 5 bases outside the gene matches. Here the CDR3 DNA reads TGCGCCAGCAGCAGGGCGGGAGGTTCAGATACGCAGTATTTT. Its translation: CASSRAGGSDTQYF.

This clonotype was counted only a few times. The rearrangement joins TRBV5-1 to TRBJ2-5; no firm D call. V shed 0 bases and J shed 5 bases, with 5 bases lying between them. CDR3 length equals 12 residues. Germline V gives CDR1 SGHRS, CDR2 YFSETQ. The CDR3 loop reads CASSLDWETQYF. In nucleotides, the CDR3 is TGCGCCAGCAGCTTGGATTGGGAGACCCAGTACTTC.

The CDR3: CAISRLAGADEQFF. CDR3 bases: TGTGCCATCAGTCGACTAGCGGGAGCCGATGAGCAGTTCTTC. V and J are TRBV10-3 and TRBJ2-1; 12 nucleotides match TRBD2. Germline V CDR1 and CDR2: ENHRY, SYGVKD. The CDR3 has 14 amino acids. Germline trimming cut 5 bases from V and 8 bases from J; bases unmatched to any gene: 4.

This clonotype was detected ten times or more. This chain connects TRBV5-5 to TRBJ1-2, with unresolved D. Per germline, CDR1 SGHKS and CDR2 YYEKEE (reference sequence). The CDR3 covers 13 residues. Trimming shortened V by 0 bases and J by 2 bases, and 5 bases separated the two germline ends. The CDR3 is CASSLGRNYGYTF. DNA for the CDR3: TGTGCCAGCAGCTTGGGACGCAACTATGGCTACACCTTC.